This is a list of T cell receptor beta chains from one sample in a study of cytomegalovirus exposure and HLA in healthy donors. TCRdb's copy holds only in-frame clones and misses some; the assay was immunoSEQ multiplex PCR. The sample has about 240,000 clones, roughly 86% seen once. Sequencing used PBMCs. These receptors were obtained from a woman younger than 45 in good health and CMV-seropositive. CDR3s include the opening cysteine and the closing phenylalanine or tryptophan. The order of the fields is D gene, V gene, clone size, J gene, CDR3 protein, CDR3 DNA. D genes are given only for firm matches. The listing skips clone size in some rows; elsewhere it reads once, few, many or a size class.

>-|TRBV6-1|-|TRBJ1-2
CASSDAGRVGDGYTF
TGTGCCAGCAGTGATGCCGGCAGGGTTGGGGATGGCTACACCTTC
>TRBD2|TRBV7-2|-|TRBJ2-1
CASSLVFRGGTTSNEQFF
TGTGCCAGCAGCTTAGTATTTCGGGGTGGGACTACTTCAAATGAGCAGTTCTTC
>TRBD2|TRBV10-1|-|TRBJ2-3
CASSDRTSGSFADTQYF
TGCGCCAGCAGTGACCGGACTAGCGGGAGTTTCGCAGATACGCAGTATTTT
>-|TRBV21-1|-|TRBJ2-1
CASSKEPGVRYNEQFF
TGTGCCAGCAGCAAAGAGCCGGGAGTCAGATACAATGAGCAGTTCTTC
>TRBD1|TRBV7-3|-|TRBJ1-1
CASSLGTGWVTEAFF
TGTGCCAGCAGCTTAGGGACAGGGTGGGTCACTGAAGCTTTCTTT
>-|TRBV5-6|-|TRBJ2-1
CASSPGRAYEQFF
TGTGCCAGCAGCCCCGGCAGGGCATATGAGCAGTTCTTC
>TRBD2|TRBV19|once|TRBJ2-7
CASSTGTSRYEQYF
TGTGCCAGTAGTACCGGGACTAGCAGGTACGAGCAGTACTTC
>TRBD1|TRBV11-2|-|TRBJ2-7
CASSLAPDRGVSYEQYF
TGTGCCAGCAGCTTAGCCCCAGACAGGGGAGTTTCCTACGAGCAGTACTTC
>TRBD2|TRBV27|-|TRBJ2-3
CASSFGLAGDGDTQYF
TGTGCCAGCAGTTTTGGACTAGCGGGAGATGGGGATACGCAGTATTTT
>-|TRBV27|once|TRBJ2-7
CASSLSAGKSLYEQYF
TGTGCCAGCAGTTTATCGGCGGGGAAATCACTATACGAGCAGTACTTC
>TRBD2|TRBV4-1|-|TRBJ2-3
CASSQIGLAGGDF
TGCGCCAGCAGCCAAATAGGACTAGCGGGAGGAGATTTT
>TRBD2|TRBV2|-|TRBJ2-1
CASSGYSGRANNEQFF
TGTGCCAGCAGCGGTTATAGCGGGAGGGCCAACAATGAGCAGTTCTTC
>-|TRBV2|-|TRBJ2-6
CASSVSRSGANVLTF
TGTGCCAGCAGTGTCTCCCGCTCTGGGGCCAACGTCCTGACTTTC
>TRBD2|TRBV6-5|-|TRBJ2-7
CASGSSGAPYEQYF
TGTGCCAGCGGGTCGAGCGGGGCCCCCTACGAGCAGTACTTC
>TRBD2|TRBV2|-|TRBJ2-7
CASMPLAGSTYEQYF
TGTGCCAGCATGCCCCTAGCGGGAAGCACCTACGAGCAGTACTTC
>TRBD1|TRBV7-9|few|TRBJ1-1
CASSSQGANTEAFF
TGTGCCAGCAGCTCACAGGGGGCGAACACTGAAGCTTTCTTT
>-|TRBV2|-|TRBJ1-4
CASKLRGLANEKLFF
TGTGCCAGCAAATTAAGGGGGTTAGCTAATGAAAAACTGTTTTTT
>TRBD1|TRBV2|-|TRBJ1-4
CASNPFTPDRGKTNEKLFF
TGTGCCAGCAACCCATTTACCCCGGACAGGGGAAAAACTAATGAAAAACTGTTTTTT
>TRBD2|TRBV11-2|-|TRBJ2-6
CASSFSGLASSGANVLTF
TGTGCCAGCAGCTTCTCAGGACTAGCGAGCTCTGGGGCCAACGTCCTGACTTTC
>TRBD1|TRBV7-6|-|TRBJ1-1
CASSLAPLGQGKAFF
TGTGCCAGCAGCTTAGCCCCCTTGGGACAGGGAAAAGCTTTCTTT
>-|TRBV5-1|-|TRBJ1-4
CASSLQGARDEKLFF
TGCGCCAGCAGTCTGCAAGGGGCTAGAGATGAAAAACTGTTTTTT
>TRBD2|TRBV19|-|TRBJ2-1
CASSIKSAGVAEQFF
TGTGCCAGTAGTATAAAGTCTGCGGGAGTTGCTGAGCAGTTCTTC
>TRBD1|TRBV5-4|-|TRBJ1-2
CASSLGQGAPGYTF
TGTGCCAGCAGCTTGGGACAGGGGGCTCCTGGCTACACCTTC
>TRBD1|TRBV5-1|-|TRBJ1-4
CASSRTGLNEKLFF
TGCGCCAGCAGCCGGACAGGGCTTAATGAAAAACTGTTTTTT